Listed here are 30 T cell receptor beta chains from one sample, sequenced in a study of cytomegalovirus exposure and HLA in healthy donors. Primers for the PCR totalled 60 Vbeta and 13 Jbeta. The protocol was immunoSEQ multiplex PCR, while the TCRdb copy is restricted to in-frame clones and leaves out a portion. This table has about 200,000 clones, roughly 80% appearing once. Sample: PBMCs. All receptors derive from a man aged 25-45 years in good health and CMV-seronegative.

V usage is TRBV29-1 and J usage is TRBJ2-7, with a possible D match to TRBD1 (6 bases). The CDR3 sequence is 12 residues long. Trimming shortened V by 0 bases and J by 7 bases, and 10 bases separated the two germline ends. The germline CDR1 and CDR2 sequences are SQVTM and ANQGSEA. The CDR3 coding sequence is TGCAGCGTTGAAGATCAGGGGCGGGAGCAGTACTTC. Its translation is CSVEDQGREQYF.

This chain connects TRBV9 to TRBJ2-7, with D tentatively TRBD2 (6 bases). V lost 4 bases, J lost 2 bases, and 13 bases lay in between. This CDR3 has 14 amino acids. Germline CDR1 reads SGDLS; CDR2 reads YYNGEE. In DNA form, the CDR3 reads TGTGCCAGCAGCTGGGGGGACGCTCCCTACGAGCAGTACTTC. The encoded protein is CASSWGDAPYEQYF.

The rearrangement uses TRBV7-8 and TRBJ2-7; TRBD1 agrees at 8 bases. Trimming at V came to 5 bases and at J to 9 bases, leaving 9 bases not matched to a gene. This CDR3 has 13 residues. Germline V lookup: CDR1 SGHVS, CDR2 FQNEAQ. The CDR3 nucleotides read TGTGCCAGCAGCCCGCGACAGGGGAAGGGGCAGTACTTC. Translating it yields CASSPRQGKGQYF.

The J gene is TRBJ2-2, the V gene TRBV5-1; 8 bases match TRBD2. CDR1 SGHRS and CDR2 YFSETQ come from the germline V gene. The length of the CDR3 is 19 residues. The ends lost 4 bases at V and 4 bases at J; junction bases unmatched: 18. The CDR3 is CASSLNPSGPIRGTGELFF. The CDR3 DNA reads TGCGCCAGCAGCCTAAATCCTAGCGGGCCTATCCGAGGCACCGGGGAGCTGTTTTTT.

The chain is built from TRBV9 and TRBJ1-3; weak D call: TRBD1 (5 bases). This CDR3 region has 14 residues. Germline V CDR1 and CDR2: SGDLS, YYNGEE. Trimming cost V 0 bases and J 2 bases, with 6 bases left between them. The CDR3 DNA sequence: TGTGCCAGCAGCGTAGCAGGGACTGGAAACACCATATATTTT. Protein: CASSVAGTGNTIYF. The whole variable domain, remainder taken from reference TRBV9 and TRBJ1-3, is DSGVTQTPKHLITATGQRVTLRCSPRSGDLSVYWYQQSLDQGLQFLIQYYNGEERAKGNILERFSAQQFPDLHSELNLSSLELGDSALYFCASSVAGTGNTIYFGEGSWLTVV.

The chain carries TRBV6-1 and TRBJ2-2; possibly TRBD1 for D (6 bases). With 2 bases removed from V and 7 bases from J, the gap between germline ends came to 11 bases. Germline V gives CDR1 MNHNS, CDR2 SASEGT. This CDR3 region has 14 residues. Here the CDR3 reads CASSENRVGGELFF. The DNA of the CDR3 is TGTGCCAGCAGTGAAAACAGGGTGGGCGGGGAGCTGTTTTTT.

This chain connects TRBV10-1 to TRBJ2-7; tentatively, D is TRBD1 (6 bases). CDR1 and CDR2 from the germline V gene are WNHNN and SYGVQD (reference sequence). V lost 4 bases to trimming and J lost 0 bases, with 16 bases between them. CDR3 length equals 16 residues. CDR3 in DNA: TGCGCCAGCAGTGGTAACAGGGAGTTGGGCTCCTACGAGCAGTACTTC. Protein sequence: CASSGNRELGSYEQYF.

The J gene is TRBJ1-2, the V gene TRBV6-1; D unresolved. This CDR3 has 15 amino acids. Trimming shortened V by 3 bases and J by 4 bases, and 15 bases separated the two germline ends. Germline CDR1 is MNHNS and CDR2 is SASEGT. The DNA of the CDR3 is TGTGCCAGCAGTGATAAACTAGGGTTTTCCTATGGCTACACCTTC. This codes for CASSDKLGFSYGYTF.

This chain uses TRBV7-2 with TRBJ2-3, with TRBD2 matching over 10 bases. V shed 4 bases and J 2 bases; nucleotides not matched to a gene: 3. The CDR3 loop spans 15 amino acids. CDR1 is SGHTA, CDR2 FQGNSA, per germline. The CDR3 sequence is CASSSSGGHTDTQYF. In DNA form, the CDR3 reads TGTGCCAGCAGCTCTAGCGGGGGACACACAGATACGCAGTATTTT.

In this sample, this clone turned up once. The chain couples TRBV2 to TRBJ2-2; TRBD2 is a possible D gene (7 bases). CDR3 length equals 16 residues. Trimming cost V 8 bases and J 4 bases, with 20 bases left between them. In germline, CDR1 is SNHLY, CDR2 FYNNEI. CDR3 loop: CASGGSGGLTTGELFF. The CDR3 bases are TGTGCCAGCGGGGGCTCGGGGGGCCTTACCACCGGGGAGCTGTTTTTT. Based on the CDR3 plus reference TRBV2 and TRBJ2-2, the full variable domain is EPEVTQTPSHQVTQMGQEVILRCVPISNHLYFYWYRQILGQKVEFLVSFYNNEISEKSEIFDDQFSVERPDGSNFTLKIRSTKLEDSAMYFCASGGSGGLTTGELFFGEGSRLTVL.

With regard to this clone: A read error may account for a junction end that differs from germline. This CDR3 reads CVSSPAGGETQYF. DNA of the CDR3: TGCGTCAGCAGCCCGGCAGGGGGAGAGACCCAGTACTTC. This rearrangement joins TRBV5-1 to TRBJ2-5, with 7 positions matching TRBD1. The length of the CDR3 is 13 residues. Per germline, CDR1 SGHRS and CDR2 YFSETQ.

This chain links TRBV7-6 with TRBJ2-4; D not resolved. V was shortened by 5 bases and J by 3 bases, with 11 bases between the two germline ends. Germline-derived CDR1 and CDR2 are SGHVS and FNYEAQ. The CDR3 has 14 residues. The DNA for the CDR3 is TGTGCCAGCAGCCCTCTAAGAGGCAAAAACATTCAGTACTTC. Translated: CASSPLRGKNIQYF.

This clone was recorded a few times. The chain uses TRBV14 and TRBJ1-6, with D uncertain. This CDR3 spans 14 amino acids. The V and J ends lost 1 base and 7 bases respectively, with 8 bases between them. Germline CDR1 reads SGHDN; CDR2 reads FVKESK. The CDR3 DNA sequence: TGTGCCAGCAGCCAAGTCCGAGGGAATTCACCCCTCCACTTT. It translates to CASSQVRGNSPLHF.

The CDR3 here is CASSRLAGGLEQFF. CDR3 DNA sequence: TGTGCCAGCAGTCGACTAGCGGGGGGGCTTGAGCAGTTCTTC. This sequence joins TRBV6-6 and TRBJ2-1, with 14 bases aligning to TRBD2. CDR3 size: 14 residues. The V gene end was trimmed by 5 bases and the J gene end by 9 bases; junction bases not matched to a gene: 3. Germline loops: CDR1 MNHNY, CDR2 SVGAGI (reference sequence).

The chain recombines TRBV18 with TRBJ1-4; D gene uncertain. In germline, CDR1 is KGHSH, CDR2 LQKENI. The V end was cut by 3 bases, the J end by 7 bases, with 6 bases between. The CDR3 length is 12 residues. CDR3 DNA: TGTGCCAGCTCACCGGAGCGTGAAAAACTGTTTTTT. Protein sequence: CASSPEREKLFF. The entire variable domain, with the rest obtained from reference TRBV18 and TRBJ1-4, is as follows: NAGVMQNPRHLVRRRGQEARLRCSPMKGHSHVYWYRQLPEEGLKFMVYLQKENIIDESGMPKERFSAEFPKEGPSILRIQQVVRGDSAAYFCASSPEREKLFFGSGTQLSVL.

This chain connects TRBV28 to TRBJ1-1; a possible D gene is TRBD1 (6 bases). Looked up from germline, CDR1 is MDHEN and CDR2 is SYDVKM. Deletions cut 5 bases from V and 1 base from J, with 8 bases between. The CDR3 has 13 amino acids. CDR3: CASSGDKNTEAFF. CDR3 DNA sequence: TGTGCCAGCAGTGGGGACAAGAACACTGAAGCTTTCTTT.

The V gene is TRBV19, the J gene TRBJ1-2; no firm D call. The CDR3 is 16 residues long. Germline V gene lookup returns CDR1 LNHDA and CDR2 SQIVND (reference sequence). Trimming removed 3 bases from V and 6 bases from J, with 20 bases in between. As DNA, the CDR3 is TGTGCCAGTAGTATCCCCGGGATTTATCTAAACCATGGCTACACCTTC. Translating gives CASSIPGIYLNHGYTF.

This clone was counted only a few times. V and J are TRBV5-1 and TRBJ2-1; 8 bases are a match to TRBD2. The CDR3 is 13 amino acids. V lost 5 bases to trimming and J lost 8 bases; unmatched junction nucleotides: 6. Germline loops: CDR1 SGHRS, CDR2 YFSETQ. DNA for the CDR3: TGCGCCAGCAGGCCCGGGGGGGGCCATGAGCAGTTCTTC. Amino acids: CASRPGGGHEQFF.

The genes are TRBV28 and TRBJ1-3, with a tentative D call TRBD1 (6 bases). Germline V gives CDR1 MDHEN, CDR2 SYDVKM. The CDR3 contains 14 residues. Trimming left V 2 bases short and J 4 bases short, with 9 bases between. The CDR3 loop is CASSLTGPGNTIYF. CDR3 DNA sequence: TGTGCCAGCAGTTTAACAGGGCCCGGAAACACCATATATTTT.

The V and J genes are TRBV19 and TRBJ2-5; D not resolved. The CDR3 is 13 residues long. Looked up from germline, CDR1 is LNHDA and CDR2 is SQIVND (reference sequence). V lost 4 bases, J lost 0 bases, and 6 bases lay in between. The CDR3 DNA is TGTGCCAGTAGTAGCCAGTACCAAGAGACCCAGTACTTC. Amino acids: CASSSQYQETQYF.

The DNA of the CDR3 is TGTGCCAGCAGCGGCGGAGAGACAGGGTTCGAGCAGTACTTC. This codes for CASSGGETGFEQYF. The rearrangement uses TRBV9 and TRBJ2-7, with 7 bases aligning to TRBD1. Looked up from germline, CDR1 is SGDLS and CDR2 is YYNGEE. Trimming took 3 bases from V and 6 from J; bases not matched to a gene: 9. This CDR3 has 14 amino acids.

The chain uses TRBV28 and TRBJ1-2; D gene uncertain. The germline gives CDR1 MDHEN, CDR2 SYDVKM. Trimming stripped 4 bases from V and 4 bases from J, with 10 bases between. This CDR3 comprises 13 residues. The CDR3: CASSSVTVYGYTF. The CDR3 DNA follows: TGTGCCAGCAGTTCCGTCACGGTCTATGGCTACACCTTC.

The CDR3 sequence: CASRWTGGQTEAFF. The DNA of the CDR3 is TGTGCCAGCAGATGGACAGGGGGCCAAACTGAAGCTTTCTTT. The genes are TRBV27 and TRBJ1-1; TRBD1 aligns across 11 bases. This CDR3 spans 14 amino acids. V was pared by 6 bases and J by 5 bases, with 5 bases of the junction left unmatched. The germline V gene encodes CDR1 MNHEY and CDR2 SMNVEV (reference sequence).

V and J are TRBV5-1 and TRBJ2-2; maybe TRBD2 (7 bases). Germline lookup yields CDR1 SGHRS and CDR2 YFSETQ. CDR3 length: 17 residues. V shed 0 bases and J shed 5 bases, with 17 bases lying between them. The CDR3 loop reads CASSLAIVGGATGELFF. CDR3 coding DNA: TGCGCCAGCAGCTTGGCAATCGTAGGGGGGGCGACCGGGGAGCTGTTTTTT.

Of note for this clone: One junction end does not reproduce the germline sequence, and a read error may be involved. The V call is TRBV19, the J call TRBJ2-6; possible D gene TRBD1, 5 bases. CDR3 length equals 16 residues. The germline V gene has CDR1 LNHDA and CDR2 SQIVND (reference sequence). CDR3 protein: CATSDRIGSGASVLTF. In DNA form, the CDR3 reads TGTGCCACCAGCGACAGAATAGGTTCTGGGGCCAGCGTCCTGACTTTC.

As DNA, the CDR3 is TGTGCCAGCAGCCGGGACAGCTACAATGAGCAGTTCTTC. Encoded protein: CASSRDSYNEQFF. The chain joins TRBV4-2 to TRBJ2-1, with TRBD1 matching 7 bases. The CDR3 is 13 residues long. Trimming took 4 bases from V and 3 from J; bases not matched to a gene: 0. Germline V gene lookup returns CDR1 LGHNA and CDR2 YNFKEQ.

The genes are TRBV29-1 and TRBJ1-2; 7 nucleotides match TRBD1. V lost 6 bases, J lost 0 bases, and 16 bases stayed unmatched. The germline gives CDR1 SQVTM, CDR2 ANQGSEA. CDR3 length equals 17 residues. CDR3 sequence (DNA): TGCAGCGTCGTTCCTTTTCGACAGGGACCCTCTAACTATGGCTACACCTTC. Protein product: CSVVPFRQGPSNYGYTF.

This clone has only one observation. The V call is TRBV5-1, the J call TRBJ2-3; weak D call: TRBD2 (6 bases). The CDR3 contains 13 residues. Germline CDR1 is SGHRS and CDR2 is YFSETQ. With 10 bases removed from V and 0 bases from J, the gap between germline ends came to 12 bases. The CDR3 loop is CACRGSSTDTQYF. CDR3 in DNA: TGCGCCTGCCGGGGGTCTAGCACAGATACGCAGTATTTT.

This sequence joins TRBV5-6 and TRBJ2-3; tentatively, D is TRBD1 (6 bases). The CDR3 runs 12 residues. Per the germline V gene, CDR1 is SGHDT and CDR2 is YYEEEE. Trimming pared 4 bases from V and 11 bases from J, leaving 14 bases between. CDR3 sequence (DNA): TGTGCCAGCAGCCCGGGACAAGGTGGGCAGTATTTT. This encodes CASSPGQGGQYF.

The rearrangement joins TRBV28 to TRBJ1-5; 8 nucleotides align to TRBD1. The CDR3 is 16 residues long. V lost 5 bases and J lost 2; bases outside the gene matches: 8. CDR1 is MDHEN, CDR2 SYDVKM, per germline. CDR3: CASSARQGPGNQPQHF. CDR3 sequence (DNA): TGTGCCAGCAGTGCTCGACAGGGGCCCGGCAATCAGCCCCAGCATTTT.